The rows below give T cell receptor beta chains drawn from one sample of a study of blood T cell repertoires in COVID-19. Sequencing was performed with immunoSEQ multiplex PCR; in TCRdb, only in-frame clones are kept and a portion is missing. The table lists fewer than 300,000 clones, 75% to 95% of them singletons. The sequenced material came from PBMCs or T cells enriched from blood (not recorded which). These receptors all stem from a woman under 40 who had recovered from COVID-19. Both conserved end residues are part of each CDR3. The D gene is left open where the match is weak. A clone size is listed for some rows: how often the clone was seen (once, few, many), or a class if it is expanded.

D gene,V gene,J gene,clone size,CDR3 DNA,CDR3 protein
NA,TRBV4-2,TRBJ1-2,NA,TGTGCCAGCAGCCAGGGTTTACAGGACATGGGGGGTCCTGGCTACACCTTC,CASSQGLQDMGGPGYTF
TRBD2,TRBV10-3,TRBJ2-1,NA,TGTGCCACCGGGACTAGCGGGAGTGTGGATGAGCAGTTCTTC,CATGTSGSVDEQFF
NA,TRBV19,TRBJ2-1,few,TGTGCCAGTACCCCGACTGCCGCTATGAGCGATGAGCAGTTCTTC,CASTPTAAMSDEQFF
NA,TRBV3-1/TRBV3-2,TRBJ1-2,NA,TGTGCCAGCAGCCGTTTCTCAGGGGCCAACTATGGCTACACCTTC,CASSRFSGANYGYTF
NA,TRBV3-1/TRBV3-2,TRBJ1-2,NA,TGTGCCAGCAGCCATCAAATTTCTAACTATGGCTACGCCTTC,CASSHQISNYGYAF
NA,TRBV28,TRBJ2-2,once,TGTGCCAGCAGTTACAACCGGAACACCGGGGAGCTGTTTTTT,CASSYNRNTGELFF
NA,TRBV6-2/TRBV6-3,TRBJ1-5,NA,TGTGCCAGCAGTTACTCCCTGACGGGTAGCAATCAGCCCCAGCATTTT,CASSYSLTGSNQPQHF
NA,TRBV5-1,TRBJ2-3,NA,TGCGCCAGCAGCTTGGCTCGGACAGATACGCAGTATTTT,CASSLARTDTQYF
TRBD2,TRBV30,TRBJ2-1,NA,TGTGCCTGGAGTGTAGTACTAGCGGGTGTCAATGAGCAGTTCTTC,CAWSVVLAGVNEQFF
NA,TRBV19,TRBJ2-3,NA,TGTGCCAGTAGTATGCTAGCTTTGACGACAGATACGCAGTATTTT,CASSMLALTTDTQYF
TRBD2,TRBV5-5,TRBJ2-1,NA,TGTGCCAGCAGCTACCCTGGGACTAGCGGGAGCTCCGGGTACTACAATGAGCAGTTCTTC,CASSYPGTSGSSGYYNEQFF
TRBD1,TRBV27,TRBJ1-6,NA,TGTGCCAGCAGTTTGATGGGACAGGCTTCACCCCTCCACTTT,CASSLMGQASPLHF
TRBD1,TRBV28,TRBJ1-2,NA,TGTGCCAGCAGCCTCCGGGACAGGCCCCTCTATGGCTACACCTTC,CASSLRDRPLYGYTF
NA,TRBV19,TRBJ1-5,NA,TGTGCCAGTAGTATAGATCTCATGGGGAGGGGAGCCCAGCATTTT,CASSIDLMGRGAQHF
NA,TRBV20-1,TRBJ2-7,NA,TGCAGTGCCCCGAACTTTCCCGAGCAGTACTTC,CSAPNFPEQYF
NA,TRBV29-1,TRBJ1-2,NA,TGCAGCGACAATGCGGCCACCAACTATGGCTACACCTTC,CSDNAATNYGYTF
TRBD1,TRBV5-8,TRBJ1-2,once,TGTGCCAGCAGCTCGACAGGGGGCCATGGCTACACCTTC,CASSSTGGHGYTF
TRBD2,TRBV6-5,TRBJ2-7,NA,TGTGCCAGCAGCGTCGGGACTAGCCCTACCTACGAGCAGTACTTC,CASSVGTSPTYEQYF
TRBD1,TRBV13,TRBJ2-5,NA,TGTGCCAGCAGCTCCCAGGGGGCGCGTGAGACCCAGTACTTC,CASSSQGARETQYF
TRBD1,TRBV28,TRBJ2-7,NA,TGTGCCAGCAGTCTTACAGGGGGCAGGTCCTACGAGCAGTACTTC,CASSLTGGRSYEQYF
NA,TRBV3-1/TRBV3-2,TRBJ1-1,once,TGTGCCAGCAGCCAAGCAGGGTACGGAATAAACACTGAAGCTTTCTTT,CASSQAGYGINTEAFF
NA,TRBV9,TRBJ2-2,medium-sized,TGTGCCAGCAGCCAAGACAGTACGAACACCGGGGAGCTGTTTTTT,CASSQDSTNTGELFF
TRBD1,TRBV5-1,TRBJ2-7,NA,TGCGCCAGCAGCTTGGTGGACAGGGGGCGAGAGCAGTACTTC,CASSLVDRGREQYF
NA,TRBV28,TRBJ1-5,once,TGTGCCACATCATCCGAGGCGTCCAATCAGCCCCAGCATTTT,CATSSEASNQPQHF
NA,TRBV2,TRBJ2-5,NA,TGTGCCAGCAGTCTTTCGACTAGGAGGGAGACCCAGTACTTC,CASSLSTRRETQYF
NA,TRBV27,TRBJ1-6,few,TGTGCCAGCAAGAGCGGGCAGAATAATTCACCCCTCCACTTT,CASKSGQNNSPLHF
NA,TRBV18,TRBJ1-5,once,TGTGCCAGCTCACCTACGGTACAGGGCATAAATCAGCCCCAGCATTTT,CASSPTVQGINQPQHF
NA,TRBV10-2,TRBJ1-5,NA,TGCGCCAGCAGTCCTACAGGGATGAGTACGCCCCAGCATTTT,CASSPTGMSTPQHF
TRBD2,TRBV9,TRBJ2-1,NA,TGTGCCAGCAGCGTAGACGGACTAGCGGGAGTTGTGAATGAGCAGTTCTTC,CASSVDGLAGVVNEQFF
NA,TRBV12-3/TRBV12-4,TRBJ2-1,NA,TGTGCCAGCGGGCCCAGAGGGGGAAATGAGCAGTTCTTC,CASGPRGGNEQFF
TRBD2,TRBV10-3,TRBJ2-7,NA,TGTGCCATCAAGGGAACTAGCGTGTGGGAGCAGTACTTC,CAIKGTSVWEQYF
NA,TRBV5-4,TRBJ2-5,NA,TGTGCCAGCAGCTTGGTTGGGGCGGCTTCCCAAGAGACCCAGTACTTC,CASSLVGAASQETQYF
NA,TRBV30,TRBJ1-2,NA,TGTGCCTGGGCAGGGGAACTGCGCGGCTACACCTTC,CAWAGELRGYTF
TRBD2,TRBV19,TRBJ2-3,NA,TGTGCCAGTAGTGGGACTAGCGGGCAACCCACAGATACGCAGTATTTT,CASSGTSGQPTDTQYF
TRBD1,TRBV5-1,TRBJ1-2,NA,TGCGCCAGCAGCTTGGGGGGACAGGGGAACGGCTACACCTTC,CASSLGGQGNGYTF
TRBD1,TRBV18,TRBJ1-6,NA,TGTGCCAGCTCACCTGGGACAGGGGTGAATTCACCCCTCCACTTT,CASSPGTGVNSPLHF
NA,TRBV11-2,TRBJ2-3,NA,TGTGCCAGCAGCTTAAGTGATGGTCGGACAGATACGCAGTATTTT,CASSLSDGRTDTQYF
TRBD1,TRBV28,TRBJ2-7,once,TGTGCCAGCAGGGAGAACAGGGGTAGCTCCTACGAGCAGTACTTC,CASRENRGSSYEQYF
NA,TRBV7-9,TRBJ2-7,NA,TGTGCCAGCAGCCAGACTGACTCCTACGAGCAGTACTTC,CASSQTDSYEQYF
TRBD1,TRBV27,TRBJ2-5,NA,TGTGCCAGCAGTTTCGGGACAGGGAATCGTCAAGAGACCCAGTACTTC,CASSFGTGNRQETQYF
NA,TRBV7-9,TRBJ1-4,NA,TGTGCCAGCAGCCCGACTTTGGGTGAAAAACTGTTTTTT,CASSPTLGEKLFF
NA,TRBV5-4,TRBJ2-1,once,TGTGCCAGCAGCCCAAATGCGCAGGGAACCTACAATGAGCAGTTCTTC,CASSPNAQGTYNEQFF
TRBD1,TRBV28,TRBJ2-7,NA,TGTGCCAGCAAAATTGTCAGGACAGGGGGCGACGAGCAGTACTTC,CASKIVRTGGDEQYF
TRBD2,TRBV19,TRBJ2-7,NA,TGTGCCAGTAGTCAAGGACTAGCGCGCTCCTACGAGCAGTACTTC,CASSQGLARSYEQYF
NA,TRBV18,TRBJ1-1,NA,TGTGCCAGCTCACCGGGGGGGGGCGAGACTGAAGCTTTCTTT,CASSPGGGETEAFF
TRBD2,TRBV12-3/TRBV12-4,TRBJ2-1,NA,TGTGCCAGCAGTTTCGGGGCTAGCGGGGTCTTC,CASSFGASGVF
NA,TRBV18,TRBJ2-2,once,TGTGCCAGCTCACCACTGACTGCCGGGGAGCTGTTTTTT,CASSPLTAGELFF
TRBD1,TRBV5-4,TRBJ2-5,NA,TGTGCCAGCAGCCGGGACAGTGGATCGAGGCAGACCCAGTACTTC,CASSRDSGSRQTQYF
NA,TRBV29-1,TRBJ1-2,NA,TGCAGCGTTGAAGAAGCAACCTATGGCTACACCTTC,CSVEEATYGYTF
TRBD2,TRBV3-1/TRBV3-2,TRBJ2-5,NA,TGTGCCAGCAGCCAAATAGGTGGGAGGGGGACCCAGTACTTC,CASSQIGGRGTQYF
NA,TRBV6-2/TRBV6-3,TRBJ2-3,NA,TGTGCCAGCAGTTACTATTCCAGGGGAAAAAGCACAGATACGCAGTATTTT,CASSYYSRGKSTDTQYF
NA,TRBV6-5,TRBJ1-3,NA,TGTGCCAGCAGTTACGCCTCAGGGTTGGGAAACACCATATATTTT,CASSYASGLGNTIYF
NA,TRBV6-5,TRBJ1-5,NA,TGTGCCAGCAGTCTTACAGGGTCCGGGAATCAGCCCCAGCATTTT,CASSLTGSGNQPQHF